This entry lists 9 T cell receptor beta chains sequenced from one sample in a study of T cell repertoires in cytomegalovirus infection. These receptors' antigens are unknown. MiXCR was run by TCRdb on the reads, yielding one entry per CDR3 protein. The sample comprises under 50,000 distinct CDR3 sequences, approximately 22% of which are singletons, and about 18% rests with the top ten. Sequenced input: PBMCs, sequenced either directly or after in vitro stimulation (not recorded which). The receptors here all came from a human donor in good health (CMV status not recorded). Some clones in this sample may be carry-over from other donors' samples.

This clonotype has just a few counts. The chain is built from TRBV7-6 and TRBJ2-3; no clear D. This CDR3 has 14 amino acids. Trimming removed 5 bases from V and 2 bases from J, with 11 bases in between. Germline CDR1 is SGHVS and CDR2 is FNYEAQ. CDR3 nucleotide sequence: TGTGCCAGCAGCCCCCGGGCTGACACAGATACGCAGTATTTT. As protein: CASSPRADTDTQYF.

This clonotype was found a few times. The chain has TRBV27 and TRBJ1-2; D is possibly TRBD1 (5 bases). Germline values: CDR1 MNHEY, CDR2 SMNVEV (reference sequence). CDR3 size: 12 residues. The V end was cut by 6 bases, the J end by 8 bases, with 13 bases between. The CDR3 sequence: CASRGESGGYTF. DNA for the CDR3: TGTGCCAGCAGAGGGGAATCTGGCGGCTACACCTTC.

This clonotype was observed a handful of times. This sequence joins TRBV12-3 or TRBV12-4 and TRBJ1-3; unclear D gene. Trimming took 6 bases from V and 4 from J, leaving 10 bases between them. The CDR3 runs to 13 residues. The CDR3 reads CASSPAGGNTIYF. As DNA, the CDR3 is TGTGCCAGCAGCCCAGCGGGAGGAAACACCATATATTTT.

This chain connects TRBV27 to TRBJ2-7, with no clear D. Germline V gene lookup returns CDR1 MNHEY and CDR2 SMNVEV (reference sequence). There are 13 residues in the CDR3. With 5 bases removed from V and 3 bases from J, the gap between germline ends came to 11 bases. CDR3 nucleotide sequence: TGTGCCAGCAGTAAATCCCGAGTCTACGAGCAGTACTTC. It specifies CASSKSRVYEQYF.

The genes are TRBV6-6 and TRBJ1-4; D is perhaps TRBD1 (5 bases). This CDR3 is built from 15 residues. V was clipped by 5 bases and J by 0 bases, with 10 bases between them. CDR1 MNHNY and CDR2 SVGAGI come from the germline V gene (reference sequence). The CDR3 sequence is CASSLDSATNEKLFF. CDR3 sequence (DNA): TGTGCCAGCAGTCTCGACAGCGCAACTAATGAAAAACTGTTTTTT.

This clonotype was recorded at least ten times. The chain uses TRBV27 and TRBJ2-5, with 8 bases identical to TRBD1. Germline lookup yields CDR1 MNHEY and CDR2 SMNVEV (reference sequence). The CDR3 has 15 amino acids. The trim removed 5 bases at V and 5 bases at J, leaving 10 bases unmatched. The CDR3, as DNA: TGTGCCAGCAGTCCAATATGGGGACAGGACGAGACCCAGTACTTC. Translated: CASSPIWGQDETQYF.

This clonotype was detected many times. The gene calls are TRBV6-6 and TRBJ2-5; 8 bases are shared with TRBD1. CDR1 is MNHNY and CDR2 is SVGAGI in the germline V gene (reference sequence). The CDR3 spans 16 residues. The trim removed 7 bases at V and 3 bases at J, leaving 13 bases unmatched. The CDR3 DNA reads as TGTGCCAGCATTTCTCGCCCCAGGGGGCACAAAGAGACCCAGTACTTC. Translated: CASISRPRGHKETQYF.

The chain joins TRBV29-1 to TRBJ1-5, with no clear D. The CDR3 sequence is 15 residues long. Trimming cost V 6 bases and J 0 bases, with 15 bases left between them. Germline loops: CDR1 SQVTM, CDR2 ANQGSEA. The CDR3 DNA follows: TGCAGCGTAAAGGAGGGAGGGAGTAGCAATCAGCCCCAGCATTTT. Protein: CSVKEGGSSNQPQHF.

This clonotype was counted at least ten times. The chain combines TRBV7-2 with TRBJ2-1; perhaps TRBD2 as D (6 bases). V lost 5 bases, J lost 9 bases, and 17 bases lay in between. This CDR3 has 14 residues. Germline V gene lookup returns CDR1 SGHTA and CDR2 FQGNSA. This chain's CDR3 is CASSPRDFHSEQFF. In DNA form, the CDR3 reads TGTGCCAGCAGCCCCCGGGACTTTCATAGTGAGCAGTTCTTC.